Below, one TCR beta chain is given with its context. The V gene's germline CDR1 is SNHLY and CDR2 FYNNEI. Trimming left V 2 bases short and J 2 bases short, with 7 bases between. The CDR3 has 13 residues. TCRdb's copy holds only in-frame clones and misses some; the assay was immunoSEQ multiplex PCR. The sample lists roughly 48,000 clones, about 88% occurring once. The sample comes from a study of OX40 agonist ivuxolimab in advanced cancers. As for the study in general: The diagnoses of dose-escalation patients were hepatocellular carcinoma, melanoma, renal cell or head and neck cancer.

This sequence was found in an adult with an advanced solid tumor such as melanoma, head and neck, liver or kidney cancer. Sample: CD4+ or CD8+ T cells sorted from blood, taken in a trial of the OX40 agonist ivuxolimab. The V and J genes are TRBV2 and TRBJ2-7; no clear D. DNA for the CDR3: TGTGCCAGCAGTGAACTCTCCGCCTACGAGCAGTACTTC. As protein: CASSELSAYEQYF.